The clone carrying this T cell receptor beta chain is medium-sized (0.01 to 0.1%) in the sample. The sample originates from a study of blood T cell repertoires in COVID-19. This CDR3 has 15 amino acids. Germline V gene data show CDR1 as MNHEY and CDR2 as SVGAGI. J gave up 6 bases and V 7 bases, and 9 bases lay outside the gene matches. Here immunoSEQ multiplex PCR was the method, and the copy in TCRdb shows in-frame clones only, minus some. The repertoire consists of hundreds of thousands of clones, with 75% to 90% occurring once and the leading ten covering around 2.2%. This sequence originates from a woman in her forties or fifties who had recovered from COVID-19. The specimen was peripheral blood. V and J are TRBV6-5 and TRBJ1-5; 10 bases align to TRBD1. Here the CDR3 DNA reads TGTGCCAGCAACCACGGGACAGGGGAGGGTCAGCCCCAGCATTTT. It encodes CASNHGTGEGQPQHF.